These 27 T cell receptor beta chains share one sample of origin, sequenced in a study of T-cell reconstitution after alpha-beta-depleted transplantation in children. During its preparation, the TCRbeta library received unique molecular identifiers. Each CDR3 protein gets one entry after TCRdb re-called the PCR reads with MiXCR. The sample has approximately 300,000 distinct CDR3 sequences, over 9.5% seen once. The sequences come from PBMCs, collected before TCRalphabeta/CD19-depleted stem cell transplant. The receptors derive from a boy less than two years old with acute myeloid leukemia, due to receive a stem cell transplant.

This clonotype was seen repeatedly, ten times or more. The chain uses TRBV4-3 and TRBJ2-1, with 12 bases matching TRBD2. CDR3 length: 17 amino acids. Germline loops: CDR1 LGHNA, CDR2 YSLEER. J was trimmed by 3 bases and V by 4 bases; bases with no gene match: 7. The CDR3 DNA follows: TGCGCCAGCAGCCCCGGGCTAGCGGGAGGGGACTACAATGAGCAGTTCTTC. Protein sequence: CASSPGLAGGDYNEQFF.

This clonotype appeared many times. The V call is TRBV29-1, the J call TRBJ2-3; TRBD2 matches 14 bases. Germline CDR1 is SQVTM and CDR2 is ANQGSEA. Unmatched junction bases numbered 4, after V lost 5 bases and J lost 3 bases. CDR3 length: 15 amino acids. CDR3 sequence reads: CSVSGLAGGTDTQYF. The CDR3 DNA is TGCAGCGTTTCCGGACTAGCGGGAGGTACAGATACGCAGTATTTT.

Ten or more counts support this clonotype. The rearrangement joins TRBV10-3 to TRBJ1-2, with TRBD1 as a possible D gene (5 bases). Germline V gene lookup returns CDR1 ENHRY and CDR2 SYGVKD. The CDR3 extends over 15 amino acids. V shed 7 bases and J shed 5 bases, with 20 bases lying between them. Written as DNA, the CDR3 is TGTGCCATCACCCAGGTGGGGGGTGCTGAATATGGCTACACCTTC. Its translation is CAITQVGGAEYGYTF.

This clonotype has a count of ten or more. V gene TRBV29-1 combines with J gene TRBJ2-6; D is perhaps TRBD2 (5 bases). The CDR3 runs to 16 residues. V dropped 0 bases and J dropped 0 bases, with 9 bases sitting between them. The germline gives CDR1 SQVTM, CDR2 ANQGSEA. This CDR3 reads CSVEDGGFSGANVLTF. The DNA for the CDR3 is TGCAGCGTTGAAGATGGAGGTTTCTCTGGGGCCAACGTCCTGACTTTC.

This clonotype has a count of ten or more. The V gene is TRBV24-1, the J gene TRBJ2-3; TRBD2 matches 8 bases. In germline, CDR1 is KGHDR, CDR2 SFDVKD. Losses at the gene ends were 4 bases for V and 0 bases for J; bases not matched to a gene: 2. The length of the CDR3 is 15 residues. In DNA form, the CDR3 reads TGTGCCACCAGTGAAGCGGGAGCTAGCACAGATACGCAGTATTTT. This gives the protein CATSEAGASTDTQYF.

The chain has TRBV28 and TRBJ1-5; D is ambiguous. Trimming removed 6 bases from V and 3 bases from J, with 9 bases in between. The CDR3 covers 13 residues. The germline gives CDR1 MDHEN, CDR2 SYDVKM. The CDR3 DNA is TGTGCCAGCAGGCCCCCCATCAATCAGCCCCAGCATTTT. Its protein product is CASRPPINQPQHF.

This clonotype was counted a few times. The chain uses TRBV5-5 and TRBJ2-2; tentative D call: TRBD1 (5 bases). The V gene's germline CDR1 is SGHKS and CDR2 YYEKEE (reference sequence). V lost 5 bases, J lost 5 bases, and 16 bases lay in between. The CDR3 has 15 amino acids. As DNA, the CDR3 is TGTGCCAGCAGATTGAATAGGGGCAGTACCGGGGAGCTGTTTTTT. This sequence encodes CASRLNRGSTGELFF.

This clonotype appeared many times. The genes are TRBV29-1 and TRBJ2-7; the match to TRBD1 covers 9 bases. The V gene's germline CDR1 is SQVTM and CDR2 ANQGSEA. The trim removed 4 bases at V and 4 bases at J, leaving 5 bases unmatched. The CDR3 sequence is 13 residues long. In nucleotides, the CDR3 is TGCAGCGTTGTGGGACAGGGTCCTTACGAGCAGTACTTC. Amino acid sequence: CSVVGQGPYEQYF.

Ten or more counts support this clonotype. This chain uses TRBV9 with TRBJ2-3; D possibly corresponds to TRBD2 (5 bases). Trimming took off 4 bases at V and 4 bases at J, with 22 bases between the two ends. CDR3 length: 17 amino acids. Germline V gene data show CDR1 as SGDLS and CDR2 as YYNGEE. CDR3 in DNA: TGTGCCAGCAGCTCTAACCCCCGGGATCTGGGTCCAGATACGCAGTATTTT. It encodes CASSSNPRDLGPDTQYF.

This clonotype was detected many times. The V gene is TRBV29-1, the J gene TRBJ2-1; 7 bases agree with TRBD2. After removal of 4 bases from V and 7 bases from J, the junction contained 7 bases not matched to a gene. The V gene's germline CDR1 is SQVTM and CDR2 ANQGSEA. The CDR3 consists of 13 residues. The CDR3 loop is CSVAGGSLNEQFF. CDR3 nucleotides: TGCAGCGTTGCGGGCGGGAGTCTTAATGAGCAGTTCTTC.

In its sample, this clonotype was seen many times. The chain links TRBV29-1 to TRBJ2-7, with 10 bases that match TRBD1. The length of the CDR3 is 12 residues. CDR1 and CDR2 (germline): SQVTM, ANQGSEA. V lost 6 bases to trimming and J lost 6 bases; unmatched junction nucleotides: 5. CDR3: CSVADRGFEQYF. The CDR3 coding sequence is TGCAGCGTCGCGGACAGGGGGTTCGAGCAGTACTTC.

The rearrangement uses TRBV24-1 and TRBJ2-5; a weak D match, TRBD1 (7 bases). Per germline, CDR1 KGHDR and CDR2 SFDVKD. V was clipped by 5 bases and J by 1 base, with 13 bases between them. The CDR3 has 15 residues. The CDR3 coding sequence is TGTGCCACCAGTGGACAGGGAGGTAGCCAAGAGACCCAGTACTTC. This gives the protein CATSGQGGSQETQYF.

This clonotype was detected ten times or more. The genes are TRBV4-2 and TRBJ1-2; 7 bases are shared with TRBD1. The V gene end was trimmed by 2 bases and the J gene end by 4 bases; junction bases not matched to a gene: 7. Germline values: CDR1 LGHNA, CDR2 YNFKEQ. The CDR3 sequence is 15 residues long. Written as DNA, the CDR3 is TGTGCCAGCAGCCAAACGACCGGACAGGCCTATGGCTACACCTTC. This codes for CASSQTTGQAYGYTF.

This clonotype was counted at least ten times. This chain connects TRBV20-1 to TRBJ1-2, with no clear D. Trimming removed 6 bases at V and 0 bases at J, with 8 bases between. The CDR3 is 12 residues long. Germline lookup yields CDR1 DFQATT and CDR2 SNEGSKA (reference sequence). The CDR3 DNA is TGCAGTGCACGAAATCCTAACTATGGCTACACCTTC. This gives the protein CSARNPNYGYTF.

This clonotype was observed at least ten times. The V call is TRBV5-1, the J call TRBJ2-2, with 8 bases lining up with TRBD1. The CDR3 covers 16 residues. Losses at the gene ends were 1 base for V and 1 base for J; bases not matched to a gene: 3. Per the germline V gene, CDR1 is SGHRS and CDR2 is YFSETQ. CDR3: CASSLWTGLNTGELFF. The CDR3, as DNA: TGCGCCAGCAGCTTGTGGACAGGGTTGAACACCGGGGAGCTGTTTTTT.

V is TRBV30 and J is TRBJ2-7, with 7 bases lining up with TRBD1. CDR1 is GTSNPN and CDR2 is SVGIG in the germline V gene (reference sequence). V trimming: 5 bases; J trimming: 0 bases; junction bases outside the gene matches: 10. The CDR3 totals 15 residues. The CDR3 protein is CAWAGRQGSSYEQYF. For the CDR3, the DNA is TGTGCCTGGGCCGGGCGACAGGGTAGCTCCTACGAGCAGTACTTC. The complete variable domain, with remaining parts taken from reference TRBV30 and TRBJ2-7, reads SQTIHQWPATLVQPVGSPLSLECTVEGTSNPNLYWYRQAAGRGLQLLFYSVGIGQISSEVPQNLSASRPQDRQFILSSKKLLLSDSGFYLCAWAGRQGSSYEQYFGPGTRLTVT.

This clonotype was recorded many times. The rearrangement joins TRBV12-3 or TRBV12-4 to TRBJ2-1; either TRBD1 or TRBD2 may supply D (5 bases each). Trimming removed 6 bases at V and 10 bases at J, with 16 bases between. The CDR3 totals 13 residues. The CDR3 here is CASSPRVRGEQFF. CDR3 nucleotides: TGTGCCAGCAGCCCGAGGGTAAGGGGCGAGCAGTTCTTC.

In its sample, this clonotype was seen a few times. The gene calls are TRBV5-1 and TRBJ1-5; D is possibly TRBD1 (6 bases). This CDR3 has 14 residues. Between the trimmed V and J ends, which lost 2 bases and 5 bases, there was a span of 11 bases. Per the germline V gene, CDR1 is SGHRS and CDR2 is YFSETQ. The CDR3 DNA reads TGCGCCAGCAGCTTAGCGGCAGGGGATCAGCCCCAGCATTTT. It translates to CASSLAAGDQPQHF.

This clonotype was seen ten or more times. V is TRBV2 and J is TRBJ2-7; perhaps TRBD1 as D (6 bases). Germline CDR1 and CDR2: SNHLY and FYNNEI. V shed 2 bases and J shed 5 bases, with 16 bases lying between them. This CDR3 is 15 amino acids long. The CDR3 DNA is TGTGCCAGCAGTGAATTCGTCACAGGGAGCCACGAGCAGTACTTC. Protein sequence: CASSEFVTGSHEQYF.

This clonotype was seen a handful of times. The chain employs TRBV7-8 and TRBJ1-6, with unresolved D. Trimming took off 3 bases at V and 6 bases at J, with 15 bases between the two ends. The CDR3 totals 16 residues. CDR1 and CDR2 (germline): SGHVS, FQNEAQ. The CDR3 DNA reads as TGTGCCAGCAGCTTTCGCCAACAAGGGTGTAATTCACCCCTCCACTTT. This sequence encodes CASSFRQQGCNSPLHF. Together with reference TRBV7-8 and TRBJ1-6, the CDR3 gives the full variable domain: GAGVSQSPRYKVAKRGQDVALRCDPISGHVSLFWYQQALGQGPEFLTYFQNEAQLDKSGLPSDRFFAERPEGSVSTLKIQRTQQEDSAVYLCASSFRQQGCNSPLHFGNGTRLTVT.

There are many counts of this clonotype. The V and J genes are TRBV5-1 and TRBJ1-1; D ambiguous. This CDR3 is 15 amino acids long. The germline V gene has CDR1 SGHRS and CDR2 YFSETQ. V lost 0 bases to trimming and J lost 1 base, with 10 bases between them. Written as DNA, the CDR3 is TGCGCCAGCAGCTTGGCGGCATTTCGGAACACTGAAGCTTTCTTT. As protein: CASSLAAFRNTEAFF.

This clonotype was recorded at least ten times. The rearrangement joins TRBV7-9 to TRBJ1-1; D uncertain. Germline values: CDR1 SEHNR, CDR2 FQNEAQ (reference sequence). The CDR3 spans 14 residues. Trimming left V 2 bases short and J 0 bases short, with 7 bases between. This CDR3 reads CASSLRPMNTEAFF. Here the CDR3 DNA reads TGTGCCAGCAGCTTAAGACCCATGAACACTGAAGCTTTCTTT.

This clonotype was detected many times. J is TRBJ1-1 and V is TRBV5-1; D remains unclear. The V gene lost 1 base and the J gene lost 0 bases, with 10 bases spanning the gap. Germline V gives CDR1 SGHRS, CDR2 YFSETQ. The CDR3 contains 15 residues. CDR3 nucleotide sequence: TGCGCCAGCAGCTTGATGGGTCAGGTGAACACTGAAGCTTTCTTT. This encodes CASSLMGQVNTEAFF. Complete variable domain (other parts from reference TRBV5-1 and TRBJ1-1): KAGVTQTPRYLIKTRGQQVTLSCSPISGHRSVSWYQQTPGQGLQFLFEYFSETQRNKGNFPGRFSGRQFSNSRSEMNVSTLELGDSALYLCASSLMGQVNTEAFFGQGTRLTVV.

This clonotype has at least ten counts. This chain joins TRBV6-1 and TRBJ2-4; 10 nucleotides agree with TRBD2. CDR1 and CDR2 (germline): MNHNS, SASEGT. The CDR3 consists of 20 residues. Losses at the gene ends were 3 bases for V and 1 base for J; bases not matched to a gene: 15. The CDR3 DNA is TGTGCCAGCAGTGACGCGTTCATCCTAGCGGGAGATCGCGCCAAAAACATTCAGTACTTC. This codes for CASSDAFILAGDRAKNIQYF.

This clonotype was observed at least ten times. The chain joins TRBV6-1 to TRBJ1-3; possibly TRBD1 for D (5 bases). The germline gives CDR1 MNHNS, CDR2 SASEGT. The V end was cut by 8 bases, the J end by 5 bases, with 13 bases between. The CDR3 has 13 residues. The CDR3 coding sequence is TGTGCCAGCGGGAGGGGTCTCCGAAACACCATATATTTT. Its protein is CASGRGLRNTIYF.

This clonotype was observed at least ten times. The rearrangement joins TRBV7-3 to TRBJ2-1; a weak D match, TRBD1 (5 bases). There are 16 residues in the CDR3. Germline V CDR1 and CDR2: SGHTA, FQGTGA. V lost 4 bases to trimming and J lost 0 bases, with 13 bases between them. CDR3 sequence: CASSSQGPSSYNEQFF. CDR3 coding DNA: TGTGCCAGCAGCTCCCAGGGTCCCAGCTCCTACAATGAGCAGTTCTTC.

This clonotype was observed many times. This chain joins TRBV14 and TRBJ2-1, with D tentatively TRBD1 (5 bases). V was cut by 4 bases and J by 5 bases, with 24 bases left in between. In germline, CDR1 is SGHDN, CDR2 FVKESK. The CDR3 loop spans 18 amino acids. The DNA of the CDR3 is TGTGCCAGCAGCCCAAGGTGGACCTTCAGGGTAGGAGACAATGAGCAGTTCTTC. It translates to CASSPRWTFRVGDNEQFF.